These 18 T cell receptor beta chains originate from one sample sequenced in a study of post-analysis software for immune sequencing data. Their target antigens are unknown. General study results and limits: The five TRBV segments detected at higher frequency in patients than in controls included TRBV5-6, TRBV5-1 and TRBV20-1.

TCR beta cDNA libraries included unique molecular identifiers. Using its own MiXCR run on the PCR reads, TCRdb lists one record per CDR3 protein. The sample holds roughly 600,000 distinct CDR3 sequences, around 47% seen once. The material sequenced was blood. The receptors stem from a girl aged 5-17 years with multiple sclerosis.

About this clonotype itself: The junction does not match germline at one end; this may be a read error. This chain uses TRBV10-3 with TRBJ2-1; D perhaps matches TRBD1 (6 bases). Per the germline V gene, CDR1 is ENHRY and CDR2 is SYGVKD. This CDR3 has 15 amino acids. The CDR3, as DNA: TGTGCCATCAGTGAGTCGGACAGACCCCTGGGTGAGCACTTCTTC. It codes for CAISESDRPLGEHFF.

J is TRBJ2-7 and V is TRBV25-1; 10 nucleotides match TRBD2. The trim removed 4 bases at V and 2 bases at J, leaving 14 bases unmatched. CDR1 is MGHDK, CDR2 SYGVNS, per germline. The CDR3 covers 18 residues. CDR3 coding DNA: TGTGCCAGCAGTGCCCGCCGCCCGACTAGCGGGCCTGCCTACGAGCAGTACTTC. Translation gives CASSARRPTSGPAYEQYF.

This clonotype was counted only a few times. The V call is TRBV5-5, the J call TRBJ2-7, with a tentative D call TRBD2 (6 bases). The germline V gene encodes CDR1 SGHKS and CDR2 YYEKEE (reference sequence). V lost 2 bases and J 2 bases, leaving 14 bases between the germline ends. The CDR3 is made up of 15 amino acids. CDR3 nucleotide sequence: TGTGCCAGCAGCTTCGGGCTAGCGCCTACCTACGAGCAGTACTTC. This translates into CASSFGLAPTYEQYF.

The gene calls are TRBV24-1 and TRBJ2-1; D gene unclear. The CDR3 sequence is 14 residues long. The V gene's germline CDR1 is KGHDR and CDR2 SFDVKD. Deletions cut 5 bases from V and 6 bases from J, with 13 bases between. In DNA, the CDR3 is TGTGCCACCAGTGTTGCCCCAGACTTCAATGAGCAGTTCTTC. As protein: CATSVAPDFNEQFF.

The CDR3 here is CASKLRMGRNGANVLTF. The CDR3 coding sequence is TGTGCCAGCAAGCTCAGAATGGGGCGTAATGGGGCCAACGTCCTGACTTTC. This chain uses TRBV7-9 with TRBJ2-6; tentatively, D is TRBD1 (5 bases). The V gene lost 7 bases and the J gene lost 3 bases, with 19 bases spanning the gap. This CDR3 region has 17 residues. The germline V gene has CDR1 SEHNR and CDR2 FQNEAQ (reference sequence).

The DNA for the CDR3 is TGCAGTGCTAGATCGGGGCGGGGGCCGTCCTACGAGCAGTACTTC. Its protein is CSARSGRGPSYEQYF. This rearrangement joins TRBV20-1 to TRBJ2-7, with a possible D match to TRBD2 (7 bases). The CDR3 totals 15 residues. Trimming took 2 bases from V and 1 from J, leaving 15 bases between them. Germline CDR1 DFQATT, CDR2 SNEGSKA (reference sequence).

V usage is TRBV3-1 and J usage is TRBJ2-7, with 8 bases lining up with TRBD1. The germline V gene encodes CDR1 LGHDT and CDR2 YNNKEL (reference sequence). The CDR3 covers 14 residues. The J segment lost 5 bases and the V segment lost 1 base, leaving 4 bases of the junction unmatched. Here the CDR3 DNA reads TGTGCCAGCAGCCAAGGCTCGACAGGGGACGAGCAGTACTTC. Its protein is CASSQGSTGDEQYF.

This chain joins TRBV5-1 and TRBJ2-1, with D possibly matching TRBD2 (6 bases). V was shortened by 3 bases and J by 2 bases, with 15 bases between the two germline ends. The CDR3 runs to 16 residues. Germline-derived CDR1 and CDR2 are SGHRS and YFSETQ. CDR3 nucleotide sequence: TGCGCCAGCAGCTCCGGACTAACGAGCGCCTACAATGAGCAGTTCTTC. It specifies CASSSGLTSAYNEQFF.

V is TRBV28 and J is TRBJ2-7; 16 nucleotides match TRBD2. The CDR3 totals 20 residues. Germline assignment: CDR1 MDHEN and CDR2 SYDVKM. V lost 5 bases, J lost 3 bases, and 16 bases stayed unmatched. As DNA, the CDR3 is TGTGCCAGCAGTCCCCGCGCGGGACTAGCGGGAGGGCCTTGGAGCTACGAGCAGTACTTC. It encodes CASSPRAGLAGGPWSYEQYF. Together with reference TRBV28 and TRBJ2-7, the CDR3 gives the full variable domain: DVKVTQSSRYLVKRTGEKVFLECVQDMDHENMFWYRQDPGLGLRLIYFSYDVKMKEKGDIPEGYSVSREKKERFSLILESASTNQTSMYLCASSPRAGLAGGPWSYEQYFGPGTRLTVT.

The V call is TRBV20-1, the J call TRBJ2-5; D unclear. The germline gives CDR1 DFQATT, CDR2 SNEGSKA (reference sequence). V lost 4 bases and J lost 4, with 13 bases in between. The CDR3 totals 13 residues. In DNA form, the CDR3 reads TGCAGTGCTAATAGGGCGACACGAGAGACCCAGTACTTC. Translating gives CSANRATRETQYF.

The sample holds one count of this clonotype. A read error may produce the germline difference seen at one junction end. The V and J genes are TRBV12-3 or TRBV12-4 and TRBJ1-6; D ambiguous. The CDR3 consists of 16 residues. CDR3 sequence: CAGSRLGLTSNSPLHF. The DNA of the CDR3 is TGTGCCGGCAGTCGACTGGGCCTCACCTCTAATTCACCCCTCCACTTT.

The chain is built from TRBV5-6 and TRBJ1-1; D is uncertain. Trimming cost V 0 bases and J 3 bases, with 6 bases left between them. Germline CDR1 and CDR2: SGHDT and YYEEEE. The CDR3 is 13 residues long. DNA of the CDR3: TGTGCCAGCAGCTTGGTGGCAGACACTGAAGCTTTCTTT. Translation gives CASSLVADTEAFF.

The chain couples TRBV5-1 to TRBJ1-1, with D perhaps matching TRBD1 (5 bases). Germline V gene sequence: CDR1 SGHRS, CDR2 YFSETQ. V shed 1 base and J shed 0 bases, with 13 bases lying between them. The CDR3 consists of 16 residues. The CDR3 loop reads CASSLIQANLNTEAFF. Here the CDR3 DNA reads TGCGCCAGCAGCTTGATACAGGCCAACCTGAACACTGAAGCTTTCTTT. The full variable domain, in which reference TRBV5-1 and TRBJ1-1 provide the parts outside the CDR3, is KAGVTQTPRYLIKTRGQQVTLSCSPISGHRSVSWYQQTPGQGLQFLFEYFSETQRNKGNFPGRFSGRQFSNSRSEMNVSTLELGDSALYLCASSLIQANLNTEAFFGQGTRLTVV.

The gene calls are TRBV5-1 and TRBJ1-2, with a tentative D call TRBD1 (5 bases). V lost 0 bases and J lost 7, with 10 bases in between. The germline gives CDR1 SGHRS, CDR2 YFSETQ. This CDR3 is built from 13 residues. CDR3 loop: CASSLEGRSGYTF. The CDR3 bases are TGCGCCAGCAGCTTGGAGGGGCGCTCTGGCTACACCTTC.

This clonotype was recorded once. The chain joins TRBV10-3 to TRBJ2-6; 8 bases align to TRBD1. After removal of 3 bases from V and 2 bases from J, the junction contained 3 bases not matched to a gene. Germline values: CDR1 ENHRY, CDR2 SYGVKD. The CDR3 extends over 16 amino acids. CDR3 region: CAISDWDRPGANVLTF. For the CDR3, the DNA is TGTGCCATCAGTGATTGGGACAGGCCTGGGGCCAACGTCCTGACTTTC.

The chain joins TRBV9 to TRBJ2-5; 13 bases align to TRBD2. TRBJ2-7 matches the DNA end more closely, so the J call is doubtful. This CDR3 region has 16 residues. The germline gives CDR1 SGDLS, CDR2 YYNGEE. CDR3 residues: CASSGTSGGASYEQYF. The CDR3 DNA reads as TGTGCCAGCAGCGGTACTAGCGGGGGGGCCAGTTACGAGCAGTACTTC.

The V call is TRBV12-3 or TRBV12-4, the J call TRBJ2-1; D unclear. V lost 1 base, J lost 6 bases, and 7 bases lay in between. The CDR3 is 13 amino acids. The CDR3 reads CASSLVASNEQFF. The CDR3 DNA reads TGTGCCAGCAGTTTAGTGGCTAGCAATGAGCAGTTCTTC.

The V and J genes are TRBV6-6 and TRBJ2-1; D ambiguous. Germline V lookup: CDR1 MNHNY, CDR2 SVGAGI (reference sequence). V was clipped by 7 bases and J by 3 bases, with 13 bases between them. The CDR3 has 14 amino acids. CDR3 residues: CASNRDTIYNEQFF. CDR3 coding DNA: TGTGCCAGCAACCGAGACACCATCTACAATGAGCAGTTCTTC.